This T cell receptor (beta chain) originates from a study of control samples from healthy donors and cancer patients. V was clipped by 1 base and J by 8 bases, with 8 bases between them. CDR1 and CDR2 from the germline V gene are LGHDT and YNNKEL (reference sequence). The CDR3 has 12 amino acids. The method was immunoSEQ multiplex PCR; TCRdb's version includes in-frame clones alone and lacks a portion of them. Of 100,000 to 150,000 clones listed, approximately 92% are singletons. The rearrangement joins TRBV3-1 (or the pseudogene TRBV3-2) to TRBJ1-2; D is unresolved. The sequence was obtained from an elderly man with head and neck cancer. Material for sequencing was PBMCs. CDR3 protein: CASSQVKGGYTF. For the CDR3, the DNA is TGTGCCAGCAGCCAAGTGAAGGGAGGCTACACCTTC.